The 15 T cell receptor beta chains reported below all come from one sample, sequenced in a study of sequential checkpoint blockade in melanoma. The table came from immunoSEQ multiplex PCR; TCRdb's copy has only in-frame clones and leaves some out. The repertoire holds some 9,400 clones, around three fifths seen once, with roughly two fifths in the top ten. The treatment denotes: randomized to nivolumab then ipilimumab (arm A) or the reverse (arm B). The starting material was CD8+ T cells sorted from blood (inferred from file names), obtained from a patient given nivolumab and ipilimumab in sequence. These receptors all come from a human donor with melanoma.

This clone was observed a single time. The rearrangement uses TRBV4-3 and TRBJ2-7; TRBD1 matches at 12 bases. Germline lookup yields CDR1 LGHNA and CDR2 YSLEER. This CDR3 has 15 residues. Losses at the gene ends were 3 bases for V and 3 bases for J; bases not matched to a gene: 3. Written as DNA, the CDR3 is TGCGCCAGCAGCCAGGGACAGGGGGCAATCTACGAGCAGTACTTC. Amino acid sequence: CASSQGQGAIYEQYF.

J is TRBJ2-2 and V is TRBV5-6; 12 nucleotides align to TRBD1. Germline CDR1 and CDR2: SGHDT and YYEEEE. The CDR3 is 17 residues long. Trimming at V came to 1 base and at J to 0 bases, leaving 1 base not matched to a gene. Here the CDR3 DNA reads TGTGCCAGCAGCTTGTGGGACAGGGGGCCGAACACCGGGGAGCTGTTTTTT. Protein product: CASSLWDRGPNTGELFF.

The CDR3 nucleotides are TGTGCCAGCAGCGTGACAGGGCTGGGGAATGAGCAGTTCTTC. It encodes CASSVTGLGNEQFF. The rearrangement uses TRBV6-5 and TRBJ2-1, with 7 bases identical to TRBD1. V shed 6 bases, J shed 7 bases, and the junction held 9 bases outside the gene matches. This CDR3 contains 14 residues. Per germline, CDR1 MNHEY and CDR2 SVGAGI.

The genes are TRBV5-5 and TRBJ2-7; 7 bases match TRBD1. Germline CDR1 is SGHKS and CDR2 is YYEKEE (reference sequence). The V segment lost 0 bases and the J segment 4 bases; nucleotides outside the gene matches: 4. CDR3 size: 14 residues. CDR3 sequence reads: CASSLGQGEYEQYF. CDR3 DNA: TGTGCCAGCAGCTTGGGCCAGGGGGAATACGAGCAGTACTTC.

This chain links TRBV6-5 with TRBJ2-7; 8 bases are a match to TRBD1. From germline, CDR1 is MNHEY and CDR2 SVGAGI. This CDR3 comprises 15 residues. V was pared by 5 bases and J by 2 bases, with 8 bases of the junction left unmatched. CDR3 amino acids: CASSGLGQGTYEQYF. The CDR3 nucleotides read TGTGCCAGCAGTGGACTTGGACAGGGTACCTACGAGCAGTACTTC.

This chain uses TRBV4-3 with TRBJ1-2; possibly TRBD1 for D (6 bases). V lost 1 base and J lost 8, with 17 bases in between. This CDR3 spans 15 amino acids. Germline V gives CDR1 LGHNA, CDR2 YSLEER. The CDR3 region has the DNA TGCGCCAGCAGCCAAGGAGTCACAGGGTTTGGAGGCTACACCTTC. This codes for CASSQGVTGFGGYTF.

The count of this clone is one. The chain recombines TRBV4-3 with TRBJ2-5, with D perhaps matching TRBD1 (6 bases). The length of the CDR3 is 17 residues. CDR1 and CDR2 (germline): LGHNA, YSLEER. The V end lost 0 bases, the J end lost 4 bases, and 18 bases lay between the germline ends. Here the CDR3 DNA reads TGCGCCAGCAGCCAAGAACCCGTCGGCCAGGGGCGAGAGACCCAGTACTTC. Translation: CASSQEPVGQGRETQYF.

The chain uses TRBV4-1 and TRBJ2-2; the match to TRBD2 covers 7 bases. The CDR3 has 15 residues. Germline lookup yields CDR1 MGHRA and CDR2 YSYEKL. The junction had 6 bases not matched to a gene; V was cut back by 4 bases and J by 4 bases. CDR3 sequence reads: CASSPLGGGTGELFF. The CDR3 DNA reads TGCGCCAGCAGCCCCTTGGGGGGGGGCACCGGGGAGCTGTTTTTT.

CDR3 loop: CASSQGQGWSYEQYF. DNA of the CDR3: TGCGCCAGCAGCCAAGGACAGGGTTGGTCCTACGAGCAGTACTTC. The chain couples TRBV4-3 to TRBJ2-7; 7 bases are a match to TRBD1. J gave up 1 base and V 1 base, and 4 bases lay outside the gene matches. The germline V gene has CDR1 LGHNA and CDR2 YSLEER. The CDR3 runs 15 residues.

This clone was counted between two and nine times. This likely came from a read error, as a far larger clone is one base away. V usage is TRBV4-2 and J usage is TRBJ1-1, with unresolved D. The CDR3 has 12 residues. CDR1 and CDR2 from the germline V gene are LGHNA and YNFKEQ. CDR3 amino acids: CASSQGSTVAFF. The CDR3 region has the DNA TGTGCCAGCAGCCAGGGCAGCACTGTAGCTTTCTTT.

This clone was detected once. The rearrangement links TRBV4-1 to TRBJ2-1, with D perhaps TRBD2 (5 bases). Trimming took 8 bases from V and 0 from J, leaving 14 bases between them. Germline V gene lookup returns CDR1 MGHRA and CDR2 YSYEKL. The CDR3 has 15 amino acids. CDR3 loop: CASGTGKSSYNEQFF. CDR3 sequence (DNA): TGCGCCAGCGGAACGGGGAAAAGCTCCTACAATGAGCAGTTCTTC.

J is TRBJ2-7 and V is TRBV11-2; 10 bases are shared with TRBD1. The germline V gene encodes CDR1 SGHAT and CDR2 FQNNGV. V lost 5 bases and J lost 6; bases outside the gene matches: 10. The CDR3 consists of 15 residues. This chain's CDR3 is CASSRPGTGDGEQYF. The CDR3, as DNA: TGTGCCAGCAGCCGACCCGGGACAGGGGACGGCGAGCAGTACTTC.

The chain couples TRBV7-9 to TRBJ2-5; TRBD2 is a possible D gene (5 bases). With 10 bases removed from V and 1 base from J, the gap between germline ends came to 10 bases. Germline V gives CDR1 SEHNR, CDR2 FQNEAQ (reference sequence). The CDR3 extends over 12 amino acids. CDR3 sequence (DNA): TGTGCCAACGAGGGCCTCCAAGAGACCCAGTACTTC. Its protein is CANEGLQETQYF.

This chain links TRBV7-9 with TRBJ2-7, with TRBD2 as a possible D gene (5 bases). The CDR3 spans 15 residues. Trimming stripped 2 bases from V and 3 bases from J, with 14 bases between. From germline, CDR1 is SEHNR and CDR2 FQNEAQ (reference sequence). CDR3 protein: CASSLSSGGLYEQYF. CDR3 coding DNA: TGTGCCAGCAGCTTAAGTTCTGGTGGACTCTACGAGCAGTACTTC.

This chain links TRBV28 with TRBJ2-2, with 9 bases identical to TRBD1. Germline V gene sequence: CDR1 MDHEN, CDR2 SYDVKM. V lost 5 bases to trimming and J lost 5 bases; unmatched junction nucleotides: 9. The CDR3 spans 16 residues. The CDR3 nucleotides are TGTGCCAGCAGTAGACAGGGGGTCTGGGGGACCGGGGAGCTGTTTTTT. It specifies CASSRQGVWGTGELFF. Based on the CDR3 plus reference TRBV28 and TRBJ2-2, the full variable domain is DVKVTQSSRYLVKRTGEKVFLECVQDMDHENMFWYRQDPGLGLRLIYFSYDVKMKEKGDIPEGYSVSREKKERFSLILESASTNQTSMYLCASSRQGVWGTGELFFGEGSRLTVL.